This T cell receptor (beta chain) was identified in a study of OX40 agonist ivuxolimab in advanced cancers. Points from the study as a whole: Among T cells, CD8+ cells averaged more expanded clones than CD4+ cells.

Regarding this clone: Its antigen is not known.

Blood got drawn at baseline, again on cycle 4 day 1, and then on cycle 7 day 1. The repertoire was sequenced with immunoSEQ multiplex PCR; TCRdb's copy has only in-frame clones and lacks some. The sample consists of 77,000 or so clones, about 73% of them appearing once. The clonotype was recovered from an adult with an advanced solid tumor such as melanoma, head and neck, liver or kidney cancer. Here the sequenced sample was CD4+ or CD8+ T cells sorted from blood, taken in a trial of the OX40 agonist ivuxolimab.

CDR3 DNA sequence: TGTGCCAGTAGTATAGATCAGTGGAGCGGAGGCTACACCTTC. Its translation is CASSIDQWSGGYTF. The chain couples TRBV19 to TRBJ1-2; D uncertain. Trimming took off 0 bases at V and 8 bases at J, with 13 bases between the two ends. The length of the CDR3 is 14 residues. Germline-derived CDR1 and CDR2 are LNHDA and SQIVND (reference sequence).